The sequence of this TCR beta chain was determined in a study of patients and donors after allogeneic stem cell transplantation. TCRdb fed the RT-PCR reads into MiXCR, producing one record per CDR3 protein. The sample has under 200,000 distinct CDR3 sequences; 25% to 35% are singletons. In its sample, this clonotype was seen many times. J was trimmed by 0 bases and V by 8 bases; bases with no gene match: 3. The CDR3 contains 13 residues. This chain joins TRBV12-3 or TRBV12-4 and TRBJ1-2; TRBD1 matches at 7 bases. The source of this sequence is a human donor who was either an allogeneic HSCT recipient or a stem cell or donor lymphocyte infusion donor (not recorded which). It is not recorded whose cells these are; they may come from a transplant donor. The material sequenced was blood, either unsorted or a sorted T cell fraction (not recorded which). The DNA of the CDR3 is TGTGCCAGCGCCGGGACAGCTAACTATGGCTACACCTTC. Protein sequence: CASAGTANYGYTF.